This T cell receptor (beta chain) was sequenced during a study of T-cell memory formation after mild COVID-19. V gave up 4 bases and J gave up 0 bases; unmatched junction bases: 4. Germline-derived CDR1 and CDR2 are SGHNT and YENEEA. This CDR3 region has 15 residues. MiXCR was run by TCRdb on the 5' RACE reads, yielding one entry per CDR3 protein. This table holds 210,000 or so distinct CDR3 sequences, around 17% found once. The TCR comes from an adult woman who had mild COVID-19 (a few samples of this study predate the infection). Cell type and time point are not known. The chain couples TRBV11-3 to TRBJ2-3; 7 bases match TRBD1. What was sequenced was PBMCs or a T cell subset sorted from them (not recorded which). CDR3 nucleotides: TGTGCCAGCAGCTCACAGGGGTCTAGCACAGATACGCAGTATTTT. Its translation is CASSSQGSSTDTQYF.